The present entry profiles one T cell receptor (beta chain) with its context. HTBI primers from iRepertoire and Arm-PCR of CDR3 regions yielded the TCR beta libraries. TCRdb re-derived calls from the multiplex PCR reads in MiXCR, one entry per CDR3 protein. The table has 450,000 to 650,000 distinct CDR3 sequences, approximately 16% seen once. The sample comes from a study of regulatory T cells in long-lasting Graves disease. This CDR3 has 13 residues. CDR1 MDHEN and CDR2 SYDVKM come from the germline V gene. V lost 2 bases and J lost 7; bases outside the gene matches: 1. The sample's time point: newly diagnosed GD, antithyroid drugs for less than 3 months. Generation of the TCR library employed RNA extracted from PBMCs. A volume of approximately 9 milliliters of peripheral blood was collected in EDTA tubes. These data were likewise used in another study, on T cells in Graves' hyperthyroidism and ophthalmopathy. This second study notes: TCR CDR3 regions were first amplified by RT-PCR with HTBI primers.

Sequencing was performed on peripheral blood mononuclear cells (PBMCs), taken at new diagnosis, from a patient treated with antithyroid drugs. The sequence came from a woman aged 35-65 years with Graves disease. The genes are TRBV28 and TRBJ2-2, with 7 bases aligning to TRBD2. CDR3 DNA: TGTGCCAGCAGTTTACTAGCGGTCGGGGAGCTGTTTTTT. Amino acid sequence: CASSLLAVGELFF.